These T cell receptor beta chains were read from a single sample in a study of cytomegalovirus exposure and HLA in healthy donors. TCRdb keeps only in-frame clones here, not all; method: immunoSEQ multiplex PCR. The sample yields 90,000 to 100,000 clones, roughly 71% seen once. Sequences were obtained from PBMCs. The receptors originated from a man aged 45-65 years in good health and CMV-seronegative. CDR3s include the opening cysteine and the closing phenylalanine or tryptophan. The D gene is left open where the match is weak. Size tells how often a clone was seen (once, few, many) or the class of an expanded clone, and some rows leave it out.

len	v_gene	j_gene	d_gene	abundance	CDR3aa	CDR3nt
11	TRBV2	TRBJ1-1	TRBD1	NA	CAATGATEAFF	TGTGCCGCGACAGGGGCCACTGAAGCTTTCTTT
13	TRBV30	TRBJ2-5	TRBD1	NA	CAWRTTGAETQYF	TGTGCCTGGAGGACAACAGGGGCAGAGACCCAGTACTTC
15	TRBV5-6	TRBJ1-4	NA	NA	CASSFPGSTNEKLFF	TGTGCCAGCAGCTTTCCGGGTTCAACTAATGAAAAACTGTTTTTT
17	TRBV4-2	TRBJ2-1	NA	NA	CASSRALIGGPLNEQFF	TGTGCCAGCAGCCGAGCCCTTATCGGGGGGCCCCTCAATGAGCAGTTCTTC
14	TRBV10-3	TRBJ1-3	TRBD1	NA	CAIRGTVSGNTIYF	TGTGCCATCAGGGGGACAGTAAGTGGAAACACCATATATTTT
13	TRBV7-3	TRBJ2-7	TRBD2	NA	CASSRSGESEQYF	TGTGCCAGCAGCCGTAGCGGGGAGAGCGAGCAGTACTTC
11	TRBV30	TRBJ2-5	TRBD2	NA	CAWSSGRVKYF	TGTGCCTGGAGCAGCGGGAGGGTCAAGTACTTC
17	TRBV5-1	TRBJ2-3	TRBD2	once	CASSFPRGGGATDTQYF	TGCGCCAGCAGCTTCCCCCGGGGCGGGGGGGCGACAGATACGCAGTATTTT
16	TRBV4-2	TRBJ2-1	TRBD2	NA	CASSRPGLAGSNEQFF	TGTGCCAGCAGCCGACCGGGACTAGCGGGAAGCAATGAGCAGTTCTTC
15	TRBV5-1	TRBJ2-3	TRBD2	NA	CASARLAGSTDTQYF	TGCGCCAGCGCCCGACTAGCGGGGAGCACAGATACGCAGTATTTT
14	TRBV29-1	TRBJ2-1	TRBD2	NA	CSVESRGGVDEQFF	TGCAGCGTTGAATCCCGGGGGGGAGTCGATGAGCAGTTCTTC
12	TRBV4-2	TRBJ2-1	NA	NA	CASSQGRGEQFF	TGTGCCAGCAGCCAAGGACGGGGGGAGCAGTTCTTC
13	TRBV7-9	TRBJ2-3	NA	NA	CASKRQGTDTQYF	TGTGCCAGCAAGAGACAGGGCACAGATACGCAGTATTTT
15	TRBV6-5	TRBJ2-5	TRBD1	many	CASSWTGLGQETQYF	TGTGCCAGCAGTTGGACAGGTTTAGGCCAAGAGACCCAGTACTTC
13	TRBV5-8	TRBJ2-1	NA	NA	CASSYDSVNEQFF	TGTGCCAGCAGCTACGACAGTGTCAATGAGCAGTTCTTC
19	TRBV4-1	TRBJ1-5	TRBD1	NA	CASSQDIRTGAWDNQPQHF	TGCGCCAGCAGCCAAGATATCAGGACAGGGGCCTGGGACAATCAGCCCCAGCATTTT
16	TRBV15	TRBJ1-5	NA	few	CATSRDVGASNQPQHF	TGTGCCACCAGCAGAGATGTGGGGGCAAGCAATCAGCCCCAGCATTTT
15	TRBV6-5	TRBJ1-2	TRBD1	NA	CASSSGTVREPGYTF	TGTGCCAGCAGCTCCGGGACAGTCCGGGAACCAGGCTACACCTTC
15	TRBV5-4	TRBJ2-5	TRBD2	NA	CASSPGGGRRETQYF	TGTGCCAGCTCACCCGGGGGGGGGCGTAGAGAGACCCAGTACTTC
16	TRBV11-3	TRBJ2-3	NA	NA	CASSTWDFIAGDTQYF	TGTGCCAGCAGCACCTGGGACTTCATCGCGGGGGATACGCAGTATTTT
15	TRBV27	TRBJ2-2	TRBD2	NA	CASRKTSGRPGELFF	TGTGCCAGCAGGAAGACTAGCGGGAGACCCGGGGAGCTGTTTTTT
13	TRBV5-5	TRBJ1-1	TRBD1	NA	CASSGGQGIRAFF	TGTGCCAGCAGCGGGGGACAGGGAATTCGGGCTTTCTTT
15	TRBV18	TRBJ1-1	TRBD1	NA	CASSPRQGYDFEAFF	TGTGCCAGCTCACCTCGACAGGGGTACGATTTTGAAGCTTTCTTT
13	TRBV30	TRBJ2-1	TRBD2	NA	CAWTGGSYNEQFF	TGTGCCTGGACGGGAGGATCCTACAATGAGCAGTTCTTC
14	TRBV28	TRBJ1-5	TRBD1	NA	CASSFVQGVQPQHF	TGTGCCAGCAGTTTTGTACAGGGGGTCCAGCCCCAGCATTTT
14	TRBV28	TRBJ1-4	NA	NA	CASSFLHSRGKLFF	TGTGCCAGCAGTTTTCTCCATTCTCGCGGAAAACTGTTTTTT
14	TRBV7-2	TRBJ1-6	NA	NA	CASTRAGYNSPLHF	TGTGCCAGCACTCGGGCGGGGTATAATTCACCCCTCCACTTT
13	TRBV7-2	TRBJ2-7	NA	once	CASSLGRGYEQYF	TGTGCCAGCAGCTTAGGCAGGGGCTACGAGCAGTACTTC
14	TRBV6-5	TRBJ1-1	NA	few	CASSYHGVNTEAFF	TGTGCCAGCAGTTATCACGGGGTGAACACTGAAGCTTTCTTT
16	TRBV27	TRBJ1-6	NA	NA	CASSLAGAFYNSPLHF	TGTGCCAGCAGTTTGGCAGGGGCGTTTTATAATTCACCCCTCCACTTT
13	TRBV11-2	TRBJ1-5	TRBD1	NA	CASSTGGNQPQHF	TGTGCCAGCAGCACAGGGGGCAATCAGCCCCAGCATTTT
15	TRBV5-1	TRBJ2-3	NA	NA	CASSLGQGGIDTQYF	TGCGCCAGCAGCTTGGGGCAGGGGGGCATAGATACGCAGTATTTT
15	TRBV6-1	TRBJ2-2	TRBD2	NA	CASKTLAGDTGELFF	TGTGCCAGCAAAACTCTAGCGGGGGACACCGGGGAGCTGTTTTTT
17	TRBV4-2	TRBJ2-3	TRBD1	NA	CASSQDGVGGGTDTQYF	TGTGCCAGCAGCCAAGATGGGGTAGGGGGCGGCACAGATACGCAGTATTTT
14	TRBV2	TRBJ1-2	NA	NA	CASSGVGGDYGYTF	TGTGCCAGCAGTGGAGTGGGGGGGGACTATGGCTACACCTTC
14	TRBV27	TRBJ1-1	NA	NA	CASTATDLNTEAFF	TGTGCCAGCACCGCGACAGATTTGAACACTGAAGCTTTCTTT
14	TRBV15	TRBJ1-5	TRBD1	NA	CATSLDRAGQPQHF	TGTGCCACCAGCCTAGACAGGGCAGGGCAGCCCCAGCATTTT
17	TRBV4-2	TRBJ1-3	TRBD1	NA	CASSQDAGTGGGNTIYF	TGTGCCAGCAGCCAAGACGCCGGGACAGGGGGAGGAAACACCATATATTTT
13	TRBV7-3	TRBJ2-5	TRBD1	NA	CASSSNRGETQYF	TGTGCCAGCAGCTCCAACAGGGGGGAGACCCAGTACTTC
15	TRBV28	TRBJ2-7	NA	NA	CASSLAGGNSYEQYF	TGTGCCAGCAGTTTAGCGGGCGGAAACTCCTACGAGCAGTACTTC
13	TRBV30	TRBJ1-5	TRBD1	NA	CAWSRDSAQPQHF	TGTGCCTGGAGTCGGGACAGCGCTCAGCCCCAGCATTTT
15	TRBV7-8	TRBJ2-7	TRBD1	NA	CASSRTGAGLYEQYF	TGTGCCAGCAGCCGTACAGGGGCCGGTCTCTACGAGCAGTACTTC
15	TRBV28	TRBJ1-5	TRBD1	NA	CASTPQGMGNQPQHF	TGTGCCAGCACCCCACAGGGGATGGGGAATCAGCCCCAGCATTTT